This is a list of T cell receptor beta chains from one sample in a study of CD8+ T cells in alopecia areata. TCRdb keeps only in-frame clones here, not all; method: immunoSEQ multiplex PCR. The sample includes 110,000 or so clones, 55% to 80% of them seen just once. Specimen: CD4+ T cells sorted from blood. These TCRs come from a human donor in good health. CDR3s include the opening cysteine and the closing phenylalanine or tryptophan. Each record gives: clone size, D gene, J gene, V gene, CDR3 protein, CDR3 DNA. D genes are given only for firm matches. Clone size, where shown, is once, few, many, or a class for clones that have expanded.

-,-,TRBJ2-3,TRBV5-4,CASSLEVDTQYF,TGTGCCAGCAGCTTGGAGGTTGATACGCAGTATTTT
-,-,TRBJ2-5,TRBV10-2,CASSGLKETQYF,TGCGCCAGCAGTGGTCTGAAGGAGACCCAGTACTTC
few,-,TRBJ1-6,TRBV25-1,CASSEYGGQHSPLHF,TGTGCCAGCAGTGAATATGGGGGGCAACATTCACCCCTCCACTTT
-,TRBD1,TRBJ1-1,TRBV25-1,CASITDRGLEAFF,TGTGCCAGCATCACGGACAGGGGCCTTGAAGCTTTCTTT
-,-,TRBJ1-2,TRBV5-1,CASRSNSYGYTF,TGCGCCAGCAGGTCCAATAGCTATGGCTACACCTTC
few,TRBD2,TRBJ2-1,TRBV4-2,CASSHVIAGGLYNEQFF,TGTGCCAGCAGCCACGTCATAGCGGGGGGGCTCTACAATGAGCAGTTCTTC
-,TRBD1,TRBJ1-2,TRBV29-1,CSVGGTASYGYTF,TGCAGCGTTGGGGGGACAGCGAGCTATGGCTACACCTTC
-,TRBD2,TRBJ2-7,TRBV29-1,CSAASGATYEQYF,TGCAGCGCCGCTAGCGGGGCGACCTACGAGCAGTACTTC
-,-,TRBJ1-1,TRBV4-1,CASSQVGVRPLNTEAFF,TGCGCCAGCAGCCAAGTAGGGGTGAGGCCCTTGAACACTGAAGCTTTCTTT
-,-,TRBJ2-5,TRBV30,CAWKRGMPQETQYF,TGTGCCTGGAAGCGCGGCATGCCCCAAGAGACCCAGTACTTC
-,TRBD2,TRBJ2-7,TRBV15,CATSRDRGSGGLYEQYF,TGTGCCACCAGCAGAGATCGAGGTAGCGGGGGCCTATACGAGCAGTACTTC
-,TRBD1,TRBJ1-1,TRBV5-1,CASSSGQIMNTEAFF,TGCGCCAGCAGCTCGGGACAGATCATGAACACTGAAGCTTTCTTT
-,TRBD2,TRBJ2-3,TRBV13,CASSPEWTSGLWDTQYF,TGTGCCAGCAGCCCGGAGTGGACTAGCGGGCTCTGGGATACGCAGTATTTT
-,-,TRBJ2-3,TRBV30,CAWSPGLGGDTQYF,TGTGCCTGGAGCCCTGGCCTCGGGGGAGATACGCAGTATTTT
few,-,TRBJ1-6,TRBV6-5,CASRSKGNSPLHF,TGTGCCAGCAGGTCAAAGGGGAATTCACCCCTCCACTTT
-,TRBD1,TRBJ2-2,TRBV30,CAWERQGIGELFF,TGTGCCTGGGAGCGACAGGGCATCGGGGAGCTGTTTTTT
-,-,TRBJ2-5,TRBV7-2,CASSLQETQYF,TGTGCCAGCAGCTTACAAGAGACCCAGTACTTC
-,-,TRBJ1-5,TRBV5-6,CASSLGANQPQHF,TGTGCCAGCAGCTTAGGAGCCAATCAGCCCCAGCATTTT
-,-,TRBJ1-5,TRBV5-6,CASSLEGRAVQPQHF,TGTGCCAGCAGCTTGGAAGGCAGGGCTGTTCAGCCCCAGCATTTT
-,TRBD1,TRBJ1-1,TRBV6-5,CASRMQGAKNTEAFF,TGTGCCAGCAGGATGCAGGGGGCAAAGAACACTGAAGCTTTCTTT
-,TRBD1,TRBJ1-1,TRBV30,CATGRNTEAFF,TGTGCGACAGGGAGGAACACTGAAGCTTTCTTT
few,-,TRBJ1-1,TRBV2,CASSEEEFTEAFF,TGTGCCAGCAGTGAGGAAGAGTTCACTGAAGCTTTCTTT
-,-,TRBJ1-5,TRBV6-6,CASSDNSNQPQHF,TGCGCCAGCAGTGATAATAGCAATCAGCCCCAGCATTTT
-,TRBD2,TRBJ2-3,TRBV11-1,CASSLSGGFYSTDTQYF,TGTGCCAGCAGCTTGAGCGGGGGGTTCTATAGCACAGATACGCAGTATTTT
once,TRBD1,TRBJ2-7,TRBV5-6,CASSFRGLGYEQYF,TGTGCCAGCAGTTTTAGGGGGCTGGGCTACGAGCAGTACTTC
few,TRBD2,TRBJ2-1,TRBV11-2,CASSSGLAGATYNEQFF,TGTGCCAGCAGCTCCGGACTAGCGGGGGCTACCTACAATGAGCAGTTCTTC
-,TRBD2,TRBJ2-5,TRBV10-3,CAISRDYLRETQYF,TGTGCCATCAGTAGGGACTACCTAAGGGAGACCCAGTACTTC
once,-,TRBJ2-6,TRBV25-1,CATQGGSSGANVLTF,TGTGCCACCCAGGGGGGCAGCTCTGGGGCCAACGTCCTGACTTTC
-,-,TRBJ1-1,TRBV7-9,CASSLTPDTEAFF,TGTGCCAGCAGCTTAACCCCGGACACTGAAGCTTTCTTT
-,-,TRBJ1-5,TRBV30,CAWSVPLVGSESPQHF,TGTGCCTGGAGTGTACCCCTCGTCGGCTCGGAGTCGCCCCAGCATTTT
-,-,TRBJ1-1,TRBV29-1,CSGTAGPNTEAFF,TGCAGCGGCACGGCCGGACCGAACACTGAAGCTTTCTTT
-,-,TRBJ1-2,TRBV5-6,CASSSQGLGYTF,TGTGCCAGCAGCTCCCAGGGGCTTGGCTACACCTTC
few,-,TRBJ1-2,TRBV2,CASSEGLGLIYGYTF,TGTGCCAGCAGTGAAGGGCTGGGACTGATCTATGGCTACACCTTC
-,-,TRBJ2-1,TRBV4-1,CASSQDQGGNEQFF,TGCGCCAGCAGCCAAGATCAGGGGGGGAATGAGCAGTTCTTC
-,TRBD2,TRBJ2-5,TRBV7-9,CASFPRESQETQYF,TGTGCCAGCTTCCCGCGGGAGAGCCAAGAGACCCAGTACTTC
-,-,TRBJ2-1,TRBV5-1,CASSLGGLDNEQFF,TGCGCCAGCAGCTTGGGGGGGCTCGACAATGAGCAGTTCTTC
-,-,TRBJ1-1,TRBV4-1,CASSQPQADTEAFF,TGCGCCAGCAGCCAACCCCAAGCAGACACTGAAGCTTTCTTT
few,-,TRBJ2-3,TRBV11-2,CASLRFGDTQYF,TGTGCCAGCTTAAGATTTGGAGATACGCAGTATTTT
-,-,TRBJ2-3,TRBV25-1,CASSQGRSTDTQYF,TGTGCCAGCAGCCAGGGCCGTAGCACAGATACGCAGTATTTT
-,TRBD2,TRBJ2-7,TRBV6-5,CASSEPSGASYEQYF,TGTGCCAGCAGCGAACCTAGCGGGGCCTCCTACGAGCAGTACTTC
-,-,TRBJ2-3,TRBV30,CAWSPHDSTDTQYF,TGTGCCTGGAGTCCCCACGACAGCACAGATACGCAGTATTTT
-,TRBD1,TRBJ1-5,TRBV2,CASSRQGTSNQPQHF,TGTGCCAGCAGTCGACAGGGTACGAGCAATCAGCCCCAGCATTTT
-,TRBD2,TRBJ2-1,TRBV15,CATSRGPQRGGVIANEQFF,TGTGCCACCAGCAGAGGCCCCCAGCGGGGGGGCGTTATTGCCAATGAGCAGTTCTTC
-,-,TRBJ2-7,TRBV2,CASTESYEQYF,TGTGCCAGCACGGAGTCCTACGAGCAGTACTTC
-,-,TRBJ1-6,TRBV12-5,CASGLTPPGQLHNSPLHF,TGTGCTAGTGGTTTGACTCCCCCCGGACAGCTACATAATTCACCCCTCCACTTT
-,TRBD1,TRBJ1-2,TRBV23-1,CANVIRDRDYGYTF,TGCGCCAACGTTATCCGGGACAGGGACTATGGCTACACCTTC
-,-,TRBJ2-7,TRBV29-1,CSVGHEGTGDEQYF,TGCAGCGTTGGCCATGAGGGAACGGGCGACGAGCAGTACTTC
few,-,TRBJ1-6,TRBV5-1,CASSFSDNSPLHF,TGCGCCAGCAGCTTCAGCGATAATTCACCCCTCCACTTT
-,-,TRBJ1-1,TRBV25-1,CASSRNTEAFF,TGTGCCAGCAGTAGGAACACTGAAGCTTTCTTT
-,TRBD2,TRBJ2-3,TRBV4-2,CASSQDVAGRDTQYF,TGTGCCAGCAGCCAAGATGTAGCGGGGCGAGATACGCAGTATTTT
-,TRBD1,TRBJ1-1,TRBV19,CASRGGQGYTEAFF,TGTGCCAGTAGGGGTGGACAGGGGTACACTGAAGCTTTCTTT
few,-,TRBJ1-2,TRBV4-1,CASSQEVAVVNYGYTF,TGCGCCAGCAGCCAAGAGGTCGCAGTGGTTAACTATGGCTACACCTTC
-,TRBD2,TRBJ2-7,TRBV11-1,CASSSSGGAFSYEQYF,TGTGCCAGCAGCTCTAGCGGGGGGGCCTTCTCCTACGAGCAGTACTTC
-,-,TRBJ1-5,TRBV6-5,CATGVNQPQHF,TGTGCCACGGGGGTCAATCAGCCCCAGCATTTT